This is a list of T cell receptor beta chains from one sample in a study of T cell changes during pregnancy in multiple sclerosis. Generated by immunoSEQ multiplex PCR, the TCRdb table keeps only in-frame clones and is missing some. The table records about 120,000 clones, under 95% of them present only once. The sample consisted of peripheral blood, taken before pregnancy. These receptors were taken from a female donor with multiple sclerosis, enrolled in a pregnancy study. CDR3s include the opening cysteine and the closing phenylalanine or tryptophan. The order of the fields is V gene, clone size, D gene, J gene, CDR3 protein, CDR3 DNA. D genes are given only for firm matches. Clone size appears in some rows only: once, few, many, or a class for an expanded clone.

v_call: TRBV6-5; clone_size: NA; d_call: TRBD1; j_call: TRBJ2-7; cdr3_aa: CASKGRQGFEQYF; cdr3_nt: TGTGCCAGCAAGGGACGACAGGGGTTCGAGCAGTACTTC
v_call: TRBV6-6; clone_size: NA; d_call: NA; j_call: TRBJ2-3; cdr3_aa: CASSRRRGDTQYF; cdr3_nt: TGTGCCAGCAGTAGAAGGCGGGGAGATACGCAGTATTTT
v_call: TRBV6-1; clone_size: NA; d_call: TRBD1; j_call: TRBJ1-1; cdr3_aa: CASRVDRDTEAFF; cdr3_nt: TGTGCCAGCAGGGTGGACAGGGACACTGAAGCTTTCTTT
v_call: TRBV5-5; clone_size: NA; d_call: TRBD1; j_call: TRBJ1-5; cdr3_aa: CASQQGVLSNQPQHF; cdr3_nt: TGTGCCAGCCAACAGGGGGTTCTTAGCAATCAGCCCCAGCATTTT
v_call: TRBV18; clone_size: NA; d_call: NA; j_call: TRBJ2-1; cdr3_aa: CASSPNSGQSYNEQFF; cdr3_nt: TGTGCCAGCTCACCGAACTCCGGACAGTCCTACAATGAGCAGTTCTTC
v_call: TRBV5-6; clone_size: few; d_call: NA; j_call: TRBJ1-5; cdr3_aa: CASSLSRRFQHF; cdr3_nt: TGTGCCAGCAGCTTGAGCCGGAGATTCCAGCATTTT
v_call: TRBV5-5; clone_size: NA; d_call: NA; j_call: TRBJ2-2; cdr3_aa: CASSLVGSPNTGELFF; cdr3_nt: TGTGCCAGCAGCTTGGTGGGCAGCCCGAACACCGGGGAGCTGTTTTTT
v_call: TRBV28; clone_size: NA; d_call: TRBD1; j_call: TRBJ1-1; cdr3_aa: CASRGRDRALNTEAFF; cdr3_nt: TGTGCCAGCAGGGGCCGGGACAGGGCGTTAAACACTGAAGCTTTCTTT
v_call: TRBV29-1; clone_size: NA; d_call: TRBD2; j_call: TRBJ2-1; cdr3_aa: CSVEDMTSWRGEQFF; cdr3_nt: TGCAGCGTTGAAGACATGACTAGCTGGAGAGGCGAGCAGTTCTTC
v_call: TRBV18; clone_size: once; d_call: TRBD2; j_call: TRBJ2-1; cdr3_aa: CASSPRGLAGVEQFF; cdr3_nt: TGTGCCAGCTCACCACGCGGACTAGCGGGAGTTGAGCAGTTCTTC
v_call: TRBV4-2; clone_size: once; d_call: TRBD2; j_call: TRBJ2-2; cdr3_aa: CASSQDLLLIAGGRDTGELFF; cdr3_nt: TGTGCCAGCAGCCAAGATCTGTTATTAATAGCGGGAGGTCGTGACACCGGGGAGCTGTTTTTT
v_call: TRBV7-2; clone_size: NA; d_call: NA; j_call: TRBJ2-1; cdr3_aa: CASSLDRRDWRQFF; cdr3_nt: TGTGCCAGCAGCTTAGATCGCCGCGACTGGCGGCAGTTCTTC
v_call: TRBV27; clone_size: once; d_call: TRBD2; j_call: TRBJ2-7; cdr3_aa: CASSSGGRLYEQYF; cdr3_nt: TGTGCCAGCAGTTCGGGCGGGAGGCTCTACGAGCAGTACTTC
v_call: TRBV6-1; clone_size: NA; d_call: NA; j_call: TRBJ1-1; cdr3_aa: CASSDSPQGNTEAFF; cdr3_nt: TGTGCCAGCAGCGACAGTCCCCAGGGAAACACTGAAGCTTTCTTT
v_call: TRBV30; clone_size: few; d_call: NA; j_call: TRBJ1-5; cdr3_aa: CAWSEARGQPQHF; cdr3_nt: TGTGCCTGGAGTGAAGCCAGAGGCCAGCCCCAGCATTTT
v_call: TRBV10-2; clone_size: NA; d_call: TRBD2; j_call: TRBJ2-1; cdr3_aa: CASSKTSGSYNEQFF; cdr3_nt: TGCGCCAGCAGTAAAACTAGCGGGTCCTACAATGAGCAGTTCTTC
v_call: TRBV19; clone_size: NA; d_call: NA; j_call: TRBJ2-1; cdr3_aa: CASISQGKNEQFF; cdr3_nt: TGTGCCAGTATCTCTCAGGGCAAGAATGAGCAGTTCTTC
v_call: TRBV4-2; clone_size: NA; d_call: NA; j_call: TRBJ2-1; cdr3_aa: CASSQEGASALNNEQFF; cdr3_nt: TGTGCCAGCAGCCAAGAAGGGGCTAGCGCCCTAAACAATGAGCAGTTCTTC
v_call: TRBV18; clone_size: once; d_call: NA; j_call: TRBJ1-2; cdr3_aa: CASSPSQGGPVYGYTF; cdr3_nt: TGTGCCAGCTCACCATCCCAGGGTGGCCCGGTCTATGGCTACACCTTC
v_call: TRBV19; clone_size: NA; d_call: NA; j_call: TRBJ2-1; cdr3_aa: CASTPPQGRSYNEQFF; cdr3_nt: TGTGCCAGTACCCCGCCCCAGGGGCGATCCTACAATGAGCAGTTCTTC
v_call: TRBV7-8; clone_size: NA; d_call: TRBD2; j_call: TRBJ2-1; cdr3_aa: CASSPKAGLAGGNEQFF; cdr3_nt: TGTGCCAGCAGCCCCAAGGCCGGACTAGCGGGGGGTAATGAGCAGTTCTTC
v_call: TRBV5-1; clone_size: NA; d_call: NA; j_call: TRBJ2-2; cdr3_aa: CASSPQVESTGELFF; cdr3_nt: TGCGCCAGCAGCCCGCAGGTAGAAAGCACCGGGGAGCTGTTTTTT
v_call: TRBV21-1; clone_size: NA; d_call: NA; j_call: TRBJ1-5; cdr3_aa: CARAFEGGNQPQHF; cdr3_nt: TGTGCCAGAGCCTTTGAAGGGGGCAATCAGCCCCAGCATTTT
v_call: TRBV19; clone_size: NA; d_call: NA; j_call: TRBJ1-5; cdr3_aa: CASSHLSDLFNQPQHF; cdr3_nt: TGTGCCAGTAGCCACCTATCCGATCTTTTCAATCAGCCCCAGCATTTT
v_call: TRBV9; clone_size: NA; d_call: TRBD1; j_call: TRBJ1-2; cdr3_aa: CASSVEPQGATNYGYTF; cdr3_nt: TGTGCCAGCAGCGTAGAGCCTCAGGGGGCAACTAACTATGGCTACACCTTC
v_call: TRBV5-5; clone_size: once; d_call: NA; j_call: TRBJ1-1; cdr3_aa: CASSLGQTEAFF; cdr3_nt: TGTGCCAGCAGCTTGGGACAGACTGAAGCTTTCTTT
v_call: TRBV5-4; clone_size: NA; d_call: NA; j_call: TRBJ2-7; cdr3_aa: CASSSTSDEQYF; cdr3_nt: TGTGCCAGCAGCTCGACTAGTGACGAGCAGTACTTC
v_call: TRBV7-2; clone_size: NA; d_call: NA; j_call: TRBJ2-3; cdr3_aa: CASSPESGLTITDTQYF; cdr3_nt: TGTGCCAGCAGCCCAGAATCCGGACTCACGATCACAGATACGCAGTATTTT
v_call: TRBV7-9; clone_size: NA; d_call: NA; j_call: TRBJ1-1; cdr3_aa: CASSAPVGRDWGGSTEAFF; cdr3_nt: TGTGCCAGCAGCGCGCCGGTGGGCAGGGATTGGGGAGGGAGCACTGAAGCTTTCTTT
v_call: TRBV7-8; clone_size: NA; d_call: NA; j_call: TRBJ2-7; cdr3_aa: CASSSGQKITKAYEQYF; cdr3_nt: TGTGCCAGCAGCTCAGGACAGAAGATCACCAAAGCCTACGAGCAGTACTTC